What follows is one T cell receptor beta chain and its context. This sample was included in a study of technical replicates of blood from a handful of donors. Clones were sequenced by immunoSEQ multiplex PCR, and TCRdb holds only the in-frame ones, with some missing. The sample includes approximately 79,000 clones, just under 95% of them seen just once. Germline lookup yields CDR1 MDHEN and CDR2 SYDVKM. The length of the CDR3 is 15 residues. After removal of 6 bases from V and 3 bases from J, the junction contained 6 bases not matched to a gene. The sequenced sample consisted of T cells isolated from PBMCs. The J gene is TRBJ2-7, the V gene TRBV28; 12 positions agree with TRBD2. The TCR comes from a human donor in good health. The DNA of the CDR3 is TGTGCCAGCAGCCGCGGACTAGCGGGAATCTACGAGCAGTACTTC. The encoded protein is CASSRGLAGIYEQYF.